These T cell receptor beta chains were read from a single sample in a study of blood T cell repertoires in COVID-19. TCRdb's copy holds only in-frame clones and misses some; the assay was immunoSEQ multiplex PCR. The sample records under 200,000 clones, 60% to 85% being singletons. The sequenced material came from peripheral blood. These receptors were collected from a man between 60 and 75 years old with active or convalescent COVID-19. The CDR3 runs from the conserved cysteine through the conserved F or W. Fields, in order: D gene, V gene, J gene, clone size, CDR3 protein. A D gene is named only where the DNA matches it firmly. The size field is filled for only some rows; it gives once, few, many or a size class.

d_gene: NA; v_gene: TRBV15; j_gene: TRBJ1-6; abundance: NA; CDR3aa: CATSRDKSAGDNSPLHF
d_gene: NA; v_gene: TRBV4-2; j_gene: TRBJ2-2; abundance: NA; CDR3aa: CASSQDSASNTGELFF
d_gene: TRBD1; v_gene: TRBV29-1; j_gene: TRBJ1-4; abundance: NA; CDR3aa: CSVGLGQGAPGEKLFF
d_gene: NA; v_gene: TRBV6-2/TRBV6-3; j_gene: TRBJ2-1; abundance: NA; CDR3aa: CASSSGGRSYNEQFF
d_gene: NA; v_gene: TRBV7-9; j_gene: TRBJ2-2; abundance: NA; CDR3aa: CASSLVAGFTGELFF
d_gene: NA; v_gene: TRBV19; j_gene: TRBJ2-1; abundance: NA; CDR3aa: CASSIPAGSPSEQFF
d_gene: TRBD1; v_gene: TRBV2; j_gene: TRBJ1-1; abundance: NA; CDR3aa: CASSGQGRNTEAFF
d_gene: TRBD2; v_gene: TRBV24-1; j_gene: TRBJ2-2; abundance: NA; CDR3aa: CATSSPPLAGMNTGELFF
d_gene: TRBD2; v_gene: TRBV9; j_gene: TRBJ2-1; abundance: NA; CDR3aa: CASSVGGRSSYNEQFF
d_gene: NA; v_gene: TRBV19; j_gene: TRBJ1-5; abundance: NA; CDR3aa: CASSAGSGNQPQHF
d_gene: NA; v_gene: TRBV27; j_gene: TRBJ1-2; abundance: NA; CDR3aa: CASSLRKGNYGYTF
d_gene: NA; v_gene: TRBV7-9; j_gene: TRBJ1-4; abundance: few; CDR3aa: CASSSGGAGEKLFF
d_gene: TRBD1; v_gene: TRBV10-3; j_gene: TRBJ1-1; abundance: NA; CDR3aa: CAISYSGTESTEAFF
d_gene: TRBD2; v_gene: TRBV2; j_gene: TRBJ2-1; abundance: many; CDR3aa: CASNTLAGAGNEQFF
d_gene: TRBD1; v_gene: TRBV5-8; j_gene: TRBJ2-5; abundance: NA; CDR3aa: CASSFGQAGTQYF
d_gene: NA; v_gene: TRBV19; j_gene: TRBJ2-2; abundance: NA; CDR3aa: CASSGATRTGELFF
d_gene: NA; v_gene: TRBV5-1; j_gene: TRBJ1-5; abundance: NA; CDR3aa: CASSPGEDRYSNQPQHF
d_gene: NA; v_gene: TRBV7-8; j_gene: TRBJ1-2; abundance: NA; CDR3aa: CASSPAGNYGYTF
d_gene: TRBD1; v_gene: TRBV2; j_gene: TRBJ1-2; abundance: once; CDR3aa: CASRSGTGDSHGYTF
d_gene: NA; v_gene: TRBV7-2; j_gene: TRBJ2-1; abundance: NA; CDR3aa: CASTFTGTVSYNEQFF
d_gene: NA; v_gene: TRBV24-1; j_gene: TRBJ2-7; abundance: NA; CDR3aa: CATSDLNRVRYF
d_gene: TRBD2; v_gene: TRBV7-7; j_gene: TRBJ2-7; abundance: NA; CDR3aa: CASSPVTGTISYEQYF
d_gene: TRBD1; v_gene: TRBV5-1; j_gene: TRBJ1-1; abundance: NA; CDR3aa: CASSSGQGTDTEAFF
d_gene: TRBD1; v_gene: TRBV11-2; j_gene: TRBJ2-2; abundance: NA; CDR3aa: CASSVGQYTNTGELFF
d_gene: NA; v_gene: TRBV24-1; j_gene: TRBJ1-1; abundance: NA; CDR3aa: CATSESNTEAFF
d_gene: NA; v_gene: TRBV7-2; j_gene: TRBJ1-2; abundance: once; CDR3aa: CASRRTAHGYTF